This T cell receptor (beta chain) came from a study of radiotherapy plus CTLA-4 blockade in lung cancer. The ends lost 5 bases at V and 1 base at J; junction bases unmatched: 6. CDR1 is SGHTA, CDR2 FQGNSA, per germline. The CDR3 runs to 17 residues. Assay: immunoSEQ multiplex PCR; the TCRdb copy retains only in-frame clones and omits some. The data contain tens of thousands of clones, 70% to 75% of them seen just once; the ten biggest clones take up approximately 5%. The clonotype comes from a human donor with non-small cell lung cancer whose response to radiotherapy plus ipilimumab could not be evaluated. The material was peripheral blood, obtained from a patient treated with radiotherapy plus ipilimumab. The rearrangement uses TRBV7-2 and TRBJ2-2, with 11 bases identical to TRBD2. CDR3 coding DNA: TGTGCCAGCAGCCCCCTGGGACTAGCGGTGAACACCGGGGAGCTGTTTTTT. Amino acids: CASSPLGLAVNTGELFF.